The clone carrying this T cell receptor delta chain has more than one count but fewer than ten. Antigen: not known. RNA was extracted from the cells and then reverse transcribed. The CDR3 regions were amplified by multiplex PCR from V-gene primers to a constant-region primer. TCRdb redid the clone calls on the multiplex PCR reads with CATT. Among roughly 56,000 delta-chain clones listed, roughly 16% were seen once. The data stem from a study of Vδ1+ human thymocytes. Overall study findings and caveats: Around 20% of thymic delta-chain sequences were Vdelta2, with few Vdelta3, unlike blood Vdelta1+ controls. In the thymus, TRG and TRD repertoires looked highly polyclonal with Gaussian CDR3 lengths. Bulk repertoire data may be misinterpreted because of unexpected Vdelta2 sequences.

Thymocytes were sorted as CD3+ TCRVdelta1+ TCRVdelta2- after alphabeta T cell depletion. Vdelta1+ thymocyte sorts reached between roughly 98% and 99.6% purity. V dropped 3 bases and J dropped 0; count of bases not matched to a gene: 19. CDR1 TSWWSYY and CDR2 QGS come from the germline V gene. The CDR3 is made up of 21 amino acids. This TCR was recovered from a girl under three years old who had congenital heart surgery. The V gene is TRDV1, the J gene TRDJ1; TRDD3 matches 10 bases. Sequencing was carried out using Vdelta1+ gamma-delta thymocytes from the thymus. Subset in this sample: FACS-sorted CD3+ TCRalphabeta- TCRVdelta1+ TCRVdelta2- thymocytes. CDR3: CALGDPPRLILGDKYTDKLIF. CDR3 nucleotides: TGTGCTCTTGGGGACCCCCCTCGCCTAATCCTGGGGGATAAGTACACCGATAAACTCATCTTT.